These T cell receptor beta chains were read from a single sample in a study of regulatory T cells in long-lasting Graves disease. MiXCR was run by TCRdb on the multiplex PCR reads, yielding one entry per CDR3 protein. The sample shows about 470,000 distinct CDR3 sequences, about a fifth of them seen only once. The sequences come from peripheral blood mononuclear cells (PBMCs), collected when the disease was refractory, from a patient treated with antithyroid drugs. The source of these receptors is a female donor with Graves disease. Each CDR3 is given with its conserved first and last residue. D genes are given only for firm matches. Clone size is stated in some rows and not others, as once, few, many or a class when expanded.

j_call cdr3_length v_call d_call clone_size cdr3_aa cdr3_nt
TRBJ2-1 15 TRBV7-2 TRBD2 NA CASNTGTSSYNEQFF TGTGCCAGCAACACCGGGACTAGCAGCTACAATGAGCAGTTCTTC
TRBJ2-1 13 TRBV28 NA NA CASSVGGEDEQFF TGTGCCAGCAGTGTTGGTGGGGAAGATGAGCAGTTCTTC
TRBJ1-5 14 TRBV19 NA NA CATEVEASNQPQHF TGTGCCACTGAGGTAGAGGCGAGCAATCAGCCCCAGCATTTT
TRBJ2-1 18 TRBV3-1 TRBD2 many CASSQVPTSGRSYNEQFF TGTGCCAGCAGCCAGGTACCAACTAGCGGGAGATCATACAATGAGCAGTTCTTC
TRBJ2-1 13 TRBV27 TRBD2 NA CASRLAGGDEQFF TGTGCCAGCAGACTAGCGGGAGGCGATGAGCAGTTCTTC
TRBJ1-1 16 TRBV5-1 TRBD1 NA CASSLRPQGLNTEAFF TGCGCCAGCAGCTTACGACCACAGGGGTTGAACACTGAAGCTTTCTTT
TRBJ2-1 16 TRBV28 NA many CASSLNSGTFYNEQFF TGTGCCAGCAGTCTAAACTCCGGGACATTCTACAATGAGCAGTTCTTC
TRBJ1-5 13 TRBV9 NA NA CASSVNGDQPQHF TGTGCCAGCAGCGTAAATGGGGATCAGCCCCAGCATTTT
TRBJ2-7 17 TRBV5-1 NA many CASSLFDASSKSHEQYF TGCGCCAGCAGCTTGTTCGATGCATCGTCGAAGTCCCACGAGCAGTACTTC
TRBJ1-1 15 TRBV19 TRBD1 once CATEPNQGAGTEAFF TGTGCCACCGAGCCGAATCAGGGGGCTGGCACTGAAGCTTTCTTT
TRBJ1-1 15 TRBV4-3 NA few CASSINPGSNTEAFF TGCGCCAGCAGCATTAATCCGGGGTCGAACACTGAAGCTTTCTTT